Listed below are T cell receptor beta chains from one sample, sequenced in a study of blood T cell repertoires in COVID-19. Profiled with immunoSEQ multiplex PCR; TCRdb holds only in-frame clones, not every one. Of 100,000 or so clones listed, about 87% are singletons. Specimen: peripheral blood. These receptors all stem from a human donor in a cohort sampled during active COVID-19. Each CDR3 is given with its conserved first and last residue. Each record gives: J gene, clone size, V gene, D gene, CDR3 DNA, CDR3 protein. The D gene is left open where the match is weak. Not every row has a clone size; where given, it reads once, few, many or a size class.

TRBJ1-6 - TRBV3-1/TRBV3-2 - TGTGCCAGCAGCCAAGATGCTATAAGAAATTCACCCCTCCACTTT CASSQDAIRNSPLHF
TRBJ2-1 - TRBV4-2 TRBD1 TGTGCCAGCAGCCAAGAAAGGGCCAGGGGGAGTGGTGAGCAGTTCTTC CASSQERARGSGEQFF
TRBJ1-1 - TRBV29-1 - TGCAGCGGGCGGACAGATTGGACTGAAGCTTTCTTT CSGRTDWTEAFF
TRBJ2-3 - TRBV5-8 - TGTGCCAGCAGCCCCCGGTCCAATACGCAGTATTTT CASSPRSNTQYF
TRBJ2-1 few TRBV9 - TGTGCCAGCAGCGTAAGTGAAGGGGGTTATGAGCAGTTCTTC CASSVSEGGYEQFF
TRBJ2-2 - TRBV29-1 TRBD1 TGCAGCGTCGCCGACAGGGTACCTACCGGGGAGCTGTTTTTT CSVADRVPTGELFF
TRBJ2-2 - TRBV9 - TGTGCCAGCAGCCCCAACGACTACACCGGGGAGCTGTTTTTT CASSPNDYTGELFF
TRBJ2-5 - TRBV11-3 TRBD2 TGTGCCAGCAGCCTGAGCGGGCTAGCGGAAGAGACCCAGTACTTC CASSLSGLAEETQYF
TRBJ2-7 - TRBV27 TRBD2 TGTGCCAGCAGTCCCACGCGGGGGGGTTCTGACTACGAGCAGTACTTC CASSPTRGGSDYEQYF
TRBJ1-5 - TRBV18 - TGTGCCAGCTCACCACGAGAGGGTAACCAGCCCCAGCATTTT CASSPREGNQPQHF
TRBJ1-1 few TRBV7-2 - TGTGCCAGCAGCTTAGCGCAGGCGAACACTGAAGCTTTCTTT CASSLAQANTEAFF
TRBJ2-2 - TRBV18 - TGTGCCAGCTCACCATCCAGCACCGGGGAGCTGTTTTTT CASSPSSTGELFF
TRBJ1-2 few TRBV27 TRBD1 TGTGCCAGCAAACCACAGGGGTCTTCCTCCTACACCTTC CASKPQGSSSYTF
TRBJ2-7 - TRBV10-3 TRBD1 TGTGCCATCATGGGGACAGTTTCCTACGAGCAGTACTTC CAIMGTVSYEQYF
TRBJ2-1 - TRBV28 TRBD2 TGTGCCAGCAGCCTCGGGACTAGCGGGCACTCCTACAATGAGCAGTTCTTC CASSLGTSGHSYNEQFF
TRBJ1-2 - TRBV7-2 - TGTGCCAGCAGCTTTCTCCCGGGAATCGAGGGCTACACCTTC CASSFLPGIEGYTF
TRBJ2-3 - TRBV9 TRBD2 TGTGCCAGCAGCCCCCGGTCTGCGGGGGGCACAGATACGCAGTATTTT CASSPRSAGGTDTQYF
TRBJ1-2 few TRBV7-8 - TGTGCCAGCAGCTTAACGGGGGGGGCGGCTAACTATGGCTACACCTTC CASSLTGGAANYGYTF
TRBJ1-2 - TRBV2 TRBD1 TGTGCCAGCAGAAGGGACAGGGGGCCGGGTGGCTACACCTTC CASRRDRGPGGYTF
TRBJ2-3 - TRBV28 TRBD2 TGTGCCAGCCCCCCTCCGGGACTAGCGGGAGGGGGACGGTCAGATACGCAGTATTTT CASPPPGLAGGGRSDTQYF
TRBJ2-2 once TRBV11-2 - TGTGCCAGCAGCTTAGATCTTACAAACACCGGGGAGCTGTTTTTT CASSLDLTNTGELFF
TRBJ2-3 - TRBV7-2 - TGTGCCAGCAGCTTAGGGCGGACACCACGACTAGATACGCAGTATTTT CASSLGRTPRLDTQYF
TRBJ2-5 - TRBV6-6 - TGTGCCAGCAGTTGGAGGGCAGACCAAGAGACCCAGTACTTC CASSWRADQETQYF
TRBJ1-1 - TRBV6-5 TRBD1 TGTGCCAGCAGCTCGGACAGGGGTGAAGCTTTCTTT CASSSDRGEAFF
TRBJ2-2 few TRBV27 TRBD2 TGTGCCAGCAGTCCCATCCGACTGGCGAGCGGGAGGGCCGGGGAGCTGTTTTTT CASSPIRLASGRAGELFF
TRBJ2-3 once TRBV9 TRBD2 TGTGCCAGCAGCGTAGAACCTAGCGGGAGGACAGATACGCAGTATTTT CASSVEPSGRTDTQYF
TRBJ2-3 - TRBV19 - TGTGCCAGTAGTCCCGGGACTTCCCGGGGAGATACGCAGTATTTT CASSPGTSRGDTQYF
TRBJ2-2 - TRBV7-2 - TGTGCCAGCAGCTTGGGGACTAACACCGGGGAGCTGTTTTTT CASSLGTNTGELFF
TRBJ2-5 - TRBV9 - TGTGCCAGCAGCGTAGGGACTATCCAAGAGACCCAGTACTTC CASSVGTIQETQYF
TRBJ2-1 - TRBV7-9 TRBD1 TGTGCCAGCATCCCAGAGGGGCAGGGGGCTTACAATGAGCAGTTCTTC CASIPEGQGAYNEQFF
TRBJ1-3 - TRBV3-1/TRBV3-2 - TGTGCCAGCAGCCCCCCAGGACTTTATGGGAACACCATATATTTT CASSPPGLYGNTIYF
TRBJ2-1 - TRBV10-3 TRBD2 TGTGCCATCAGTATAAGTGGCGGGAGGGCCATTGAGCAGTTCTTC CAISISGGRAIEQFF
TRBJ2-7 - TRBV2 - TGTGCCAGCAGTGCCATCCGGGACTACGAGCAGTACTTC CASSAIRDYEQYF
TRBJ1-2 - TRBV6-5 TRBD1 TGTGCCAGCAGTTCCATGACAGGGGGCTTGGTCTATGGCTACACCTTC CASSSMTGGLVYGYTF
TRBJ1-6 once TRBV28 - TGTGCCAGCAGCGACAGTTGGGGTTCACCCCTCCACTTT CASSDSWGSPLHF
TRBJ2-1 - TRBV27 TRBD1 TGTGCCAGCAGCTCCCGTCCCGGGACAGTGCGCTTGAGCTCCTACAATGAGCAGTTCTTC CASSSRPGTVRLSSYNEQFF
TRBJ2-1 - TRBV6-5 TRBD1 TGTGCCAGCAGTATGACAGGGGCAGGCTACAATGAGCAGTTCTTC CASSMTGAGYNEQFF
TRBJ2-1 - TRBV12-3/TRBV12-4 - TGTGCCAGCAGTTTAGGCGGCTACAATGAGCAGTTCTTC CASSLGGYNEQFF
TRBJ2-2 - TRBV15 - TGTGCCACCAGCAGGGGGGGTAGCGGAACGAACACCGGGGAGCTGTTTTTT CATSRGGSGTNTGELFF
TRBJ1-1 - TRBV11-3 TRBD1 TGTGCCAGCAGCCACCGGGACAGGCCCACTGAAGCTTTCTTT CASSHRDRPTEAFF
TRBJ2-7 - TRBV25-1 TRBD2 TGTGCCAGCAGTGAAGGGGCTAGCGGGAGAACGCAGGAGTACTTC CASSEGASGRTQEYF
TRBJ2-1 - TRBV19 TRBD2 TGTGCCAGTAGTGGGCTAGCGGGTGCCCGGAATGAGCAGTTCTTC CASSGLAGARNEQFF
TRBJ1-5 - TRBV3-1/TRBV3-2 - TGTGCCAGCAGCCAGTCGTATAGCAATCAGCCCCAGCATTTT CASSQSYSNQPQHF
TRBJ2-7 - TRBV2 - TGTGCCAGCAGTGAAGACAGGTTCTCCTACGAGCAGTACTTC CASSEDRFSYEQYF
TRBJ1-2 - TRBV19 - TGTGCCAGTAGTGACCGGCCAGGGGATAACTATGGCTACACCTTC CASSDRPGDNYGYTF
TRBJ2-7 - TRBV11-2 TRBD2 TGTGCCAGCAGCCCTATGGGGCTAGCGGGAGTCTACGAGCAGTACTTC CASSPMGLAGVYEQYF
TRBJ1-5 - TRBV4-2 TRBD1 TGTGCCAGCAGCCAAGGGACAGGGGACCCTACGCATTTT CASSQGTGDPTHF
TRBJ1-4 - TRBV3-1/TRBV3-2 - TGTGCCAGCAGCCTCGGACAGACTAATGAAAAACTGTTTTTT CASSLGQTNEKLFF
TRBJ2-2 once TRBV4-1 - TGCGCCAGCAGCCCGAGGGGGACAAACACCGGGGAGCTGTTTTTT CASSPRGTNTGELFF
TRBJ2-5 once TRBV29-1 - TGCAGCGCCGCCAGGATTACACAAGAGACCCAGTACTTC CSAARITQETQYF
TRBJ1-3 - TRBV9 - TGTGCCAGCAGCGTAGGTCCGGGGATGTCTGGAAACACCATATATTTT CASSVGPGMSGNTIYF
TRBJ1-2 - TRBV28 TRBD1 TGTGCCAGCAGTTTGGGACAGAGCTATGGCTACACCTTC CASSLGQSYGYTF
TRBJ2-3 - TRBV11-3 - TGTGCCAGCAGCTTAGAGGCTGCAGATACGCAGTATTTT CASSLEAADTQYF
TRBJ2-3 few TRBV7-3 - TGTGCCAGCAGCTCCACAATCCGGGACATTAGCACAGATACGCAGTATTTT CASSSTIRDISTDTQYF